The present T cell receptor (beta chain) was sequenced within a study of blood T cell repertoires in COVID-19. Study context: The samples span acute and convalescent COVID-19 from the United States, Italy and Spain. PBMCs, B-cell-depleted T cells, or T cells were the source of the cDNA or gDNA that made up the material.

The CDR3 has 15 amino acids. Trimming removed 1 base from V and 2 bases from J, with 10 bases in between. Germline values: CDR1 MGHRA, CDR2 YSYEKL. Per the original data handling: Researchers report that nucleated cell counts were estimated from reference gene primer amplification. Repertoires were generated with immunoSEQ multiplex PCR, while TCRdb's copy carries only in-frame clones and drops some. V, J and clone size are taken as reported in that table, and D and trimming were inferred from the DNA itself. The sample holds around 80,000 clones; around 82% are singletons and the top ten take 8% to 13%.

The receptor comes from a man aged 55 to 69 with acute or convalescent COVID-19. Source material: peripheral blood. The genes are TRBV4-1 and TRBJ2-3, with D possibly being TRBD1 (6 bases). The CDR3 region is CASSQADRFTDTQYF. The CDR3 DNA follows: TGCGCCAGCAGCCAAGCGGACAGATTCACAGATACGCAGTATTTT.